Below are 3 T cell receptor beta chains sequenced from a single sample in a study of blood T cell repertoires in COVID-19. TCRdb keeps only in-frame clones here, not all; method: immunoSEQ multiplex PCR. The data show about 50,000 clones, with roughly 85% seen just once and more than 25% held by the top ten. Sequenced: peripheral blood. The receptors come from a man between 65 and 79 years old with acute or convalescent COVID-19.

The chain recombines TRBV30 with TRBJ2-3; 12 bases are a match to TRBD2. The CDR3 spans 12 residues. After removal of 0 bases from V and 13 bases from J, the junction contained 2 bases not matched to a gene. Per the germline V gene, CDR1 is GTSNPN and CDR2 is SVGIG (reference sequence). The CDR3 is CAWSVPSGGEYF. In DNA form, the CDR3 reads TGTGCCTGGAGTGTACCTAGCGGGGGGGAGTATTTT.

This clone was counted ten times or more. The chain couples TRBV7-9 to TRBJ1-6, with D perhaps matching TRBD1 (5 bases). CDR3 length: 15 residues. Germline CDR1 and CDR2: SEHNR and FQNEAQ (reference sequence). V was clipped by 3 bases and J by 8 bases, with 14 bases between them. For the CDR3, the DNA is TGTGCCAGCAGCTTTTCGGGAGGAGGGGATTCACCCCTCCACTTT. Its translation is CASSFSGGGDSPLHF.

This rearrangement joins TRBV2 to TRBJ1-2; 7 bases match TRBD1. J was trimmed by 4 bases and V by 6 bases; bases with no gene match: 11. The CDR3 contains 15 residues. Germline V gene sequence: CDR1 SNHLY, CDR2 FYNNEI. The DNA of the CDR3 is TGTGCCAGCAGCTCGTTAACAGGGGAGAGCTATGGCTACACCTTC. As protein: CASSSLTGESYGYTF.